The clone carrying this T cell receptor beta chain turned up a few times. Its antigen is not identified. A junction boundary mismatches the germline segment, possibly from a read error. This sample is part of a study of blood T cells in healthy people across ages. Study-level findings and limits: The percentage of naive T cells correlated strongly with TCR beta diversity.

It was with a sample-barcoded 5' primer and a J-beta primer mix that a second PCR of about 6 to 11 cycles was run. One entry per CDR3 protein, called by TCRdb with MiXCR from the 5' RACE reads. The table lists hundreds of thousands of distinct CDR3 sequences, less than 40% of them singletons. The CDR3 runs 15 residues. CDR1 and CDR2 from the germline V gene are SGHVS and FQNEAQ. What was sequenced was blood. The clonotype comes from a woman older than 75 in good health. The chain has TRBV7-8 and TRBJ2-7; perhaps TRBD2 as D (6 bases). The CDR3 sequence is CASSPGNRLDYEQYF. The DNA for the CDR3 is TGTGCTAGCAGCCCTGGAAATCGACTAGATTACGAGCAGTACTTC.